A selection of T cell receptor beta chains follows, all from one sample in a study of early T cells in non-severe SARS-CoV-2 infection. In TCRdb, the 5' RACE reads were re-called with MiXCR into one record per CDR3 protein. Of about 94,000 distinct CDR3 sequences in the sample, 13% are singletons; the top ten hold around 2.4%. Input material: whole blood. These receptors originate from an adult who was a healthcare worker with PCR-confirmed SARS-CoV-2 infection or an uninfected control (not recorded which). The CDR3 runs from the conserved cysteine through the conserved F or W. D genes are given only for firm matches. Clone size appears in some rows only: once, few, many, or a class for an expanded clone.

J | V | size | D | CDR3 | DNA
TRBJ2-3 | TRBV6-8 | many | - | CASSYPWRDTQYF | TGTGCCAGCAGTTACCCCTGGCGAGATACGCAGTATTTT
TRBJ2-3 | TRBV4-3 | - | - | CASSPGGGGTDTQYF | TGCGCCAGCAGTCCCGGGGGCGGGGGCACAGATACGCAGTATTTT
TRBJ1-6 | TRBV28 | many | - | CASREAGLGYNSPLHF | TGTGCCAGCAGGGAAGCGGGACTAGGCTATAATTCACCCCTCCACTTT
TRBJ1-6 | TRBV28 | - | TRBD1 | CASRTSDRDNSPLHF | TGTGCCAGCAGAACCTCGGACAGGGATAATTCACCCCTCCACTTT
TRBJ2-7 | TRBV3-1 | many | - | CASSQGWTNGEQYF | TGTGCCAGCAGCCAAGGCTGGACGAATGGCGAGCAGTACTTC
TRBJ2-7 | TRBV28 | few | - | CASKSQYEQYF | TGTGCCAGCAAATCGCAGTACGAGCAGTACTTC
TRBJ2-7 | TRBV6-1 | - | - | CASTRGGAGRSGEQYF | TGTGCCAGCACCCGCGGAGGGGCGGGGCGATCGGGCGAGCAGTACTTC
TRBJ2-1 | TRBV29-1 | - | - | CSAGRRAISLGEQFF | TGCAGCGCCGGAAGAAGGGCCATTTCCCTCGGTGAGCAGTTCTTC
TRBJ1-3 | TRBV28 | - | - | CASSLPGTLSGNTIYF | TGTGCCAGCAGTTTACCCGGGACTCTCTCTGGAAACACCATATATTTT
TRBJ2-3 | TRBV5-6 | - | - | CASSLDGLSTDTQYF | TGTGCCAGCAGCTTGGACGGGCTGAGCACAGATACGCAGTATTTT
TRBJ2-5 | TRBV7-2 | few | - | CASSSSRETQYF | TGTGCCAGCAGCTCCTCTCGGGAGACCCAGTACTTC
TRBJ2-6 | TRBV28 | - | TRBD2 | CASSSLAGGVNVLTF | TGTGCCAGCAGTTCCCTAGCGGGAGGGGTCAACGTCCTGACTTTC
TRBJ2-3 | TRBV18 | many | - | CASSPPGSDTQYF | TGTGCCAGCTCACCACCGGGCTCAGATACGCAGTATTTT
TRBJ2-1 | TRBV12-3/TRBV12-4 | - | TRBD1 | CASTLARDSLLGNNEQFF | TGTGCCAGCACCTTGGCCCGGGACAGTCTCCTGGGAAACAATGAGCAGTTCTTC
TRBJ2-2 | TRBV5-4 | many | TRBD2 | CASSLAGGNTGELFF | TGTGCCAGCAGCTTAGCGGGGGGGAACACCGGGGAGCTGTTTTTT
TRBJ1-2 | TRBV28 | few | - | CASSFQPLLGYGYTF | TGTGCCAGCAGTTTTCAGCCCCTGCTAGGGTATGGCTACACCTTC
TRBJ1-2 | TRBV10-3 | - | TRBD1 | CAISDETGHGYTF | TGTGCCATCAGTGACGAGACAGGGCATGGCTACACCTTC
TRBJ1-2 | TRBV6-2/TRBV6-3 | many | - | CASSYERNYGYTF | TGTGCCAGCAGTTATGAACGAAACTATGGCTACACCTTC
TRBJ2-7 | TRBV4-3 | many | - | CASSQAKGGEQYF | TGCGCCAGCAGCCAGGCGAAAGGCGGAGAGCAGTACTTC
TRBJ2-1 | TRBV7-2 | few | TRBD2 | CASRPISGGFYNEQFF | TGTGCCAGCAGACCTATAAGCGGGGGTTTCTACAATGAGCAGTTCTTC
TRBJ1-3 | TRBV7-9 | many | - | CASSLGRATSGNTIYF | TGTGCCAGCAGCTTAGGGCGTGCGACCTCTGGAAACACCATATATTTT
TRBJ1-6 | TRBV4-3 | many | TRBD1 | CASSQDLPGGYNSPLHF | TGCGCCAGCAGCCAAGATCTCCCAGGGGGTTATAATTCACCCCTCCACTTT
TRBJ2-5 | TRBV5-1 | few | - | CASRETTQETQYF | TGCGCCAGCAGAGAGACTACCCAAGAGACCCAGTACTTC
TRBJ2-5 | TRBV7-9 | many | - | CASSFAGVQSQYF | TGTGCCAGCAGCTTTGCCGGGGTCCAGTCCCAGTACTTC
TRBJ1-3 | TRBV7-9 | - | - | CASSLYGGAIYSGNTIYF | TGTGCCAGCAGCTTGTATGGTGGCGCCATCTACTCTGGAAACACCATATATTTT
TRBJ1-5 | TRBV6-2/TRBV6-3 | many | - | CASSYVDSNQPQHF | TGTGCCAGCAGTTACGTAGATAGCAATCAGCCCCAGCATTTT
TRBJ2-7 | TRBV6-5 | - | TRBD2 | CASSYSRASGGHEQYF | TGTGCCAGCAGTTACTCGAGAGCTAGCGGGGGCCACGAGCAGTACTTC
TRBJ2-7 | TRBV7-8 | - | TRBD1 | CASSPSSGTEIYEQYF | TGTGCCAGCAGTCCGAGTTCTGGGACAGAAATCTACGAGCAGTACTTC
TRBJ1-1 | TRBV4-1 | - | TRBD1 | CASSQDLVTGASATEAFF | TGCGCCAGCAGCCAAGATCTAGTAACAGGGGCTTCCGCCACTGAAGCTTTCTTT
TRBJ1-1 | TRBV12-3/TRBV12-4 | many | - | CASSPDRLNTEAFF | TGTGCCAGCAGTCCCGACAGGCTGAACACTGAAGCTTTCTTT
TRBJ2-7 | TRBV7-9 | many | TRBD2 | CASSPEGRASLISEQYF | TGTGCCAGCAGCCCAGAGGGGAGGGCCTCCTTAATCTCGGAGCAGTACTTC
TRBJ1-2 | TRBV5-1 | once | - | CASTRDTANYGYTF | TGCGCCAGCACCCGGGACACGGCTAACTATGGCTACACCTTC
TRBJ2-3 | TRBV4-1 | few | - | CASSQVRASTDTQYF | TGCGCCAGCAGCCAAGTGAGGGCAAGCACAGATACGCAGTATTTT
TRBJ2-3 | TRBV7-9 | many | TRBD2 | CASSPPPGGADTQYF | TGTGCCAGCAGCCCTCCCCCGGGGGGGGCGGATACGCAGTATTTT
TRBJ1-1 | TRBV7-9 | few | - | CASSLAPEAFF | TGTGCCAGCAGCTTAGCCCCTGAAGCTTTCTTT
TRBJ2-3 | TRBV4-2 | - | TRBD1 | CASSQDDRGKTDTQYF | TGTGCCAGCAGCCAAGACGACAGGGGGAAGACAGATACGCAGTATTTT
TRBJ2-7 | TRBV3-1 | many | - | CASSLDLGPPLDEQYF | TGTGCCAGCAGCCTTGATCTGGGGCCCCCCTTGGACGAGCAGTACTTC
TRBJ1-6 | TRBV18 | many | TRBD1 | CASSPRGNSPLHF | TGTGCCAGCTCACCCAGGGGGAATTCACCCCTCCACTTT
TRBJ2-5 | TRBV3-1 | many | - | CASSLGWGPQETQYF | TGTGCCAGCAGCCTTGGATGGGGACCCCAAGAGACCCAGTACTTC
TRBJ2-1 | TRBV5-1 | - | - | CAGSLVVSVDEQFF | TGCGCCGGCAGCTTGGTGGTTAGCGTGGATGAGCAGTTCTTC
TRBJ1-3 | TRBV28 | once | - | CASSSENTIYF | TGTGCCAGCAGTTCTGAAAACACCATATATTTT
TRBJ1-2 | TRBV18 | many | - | CASTPTPGDGYTF | TGTGCCAGCACACCAACCCCAGGGGATGGCTACACCTTC
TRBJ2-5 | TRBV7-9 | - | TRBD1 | CASSRGQGPETQYF | TGTGCCAGCAGTCGAGGACAGGGTCCGGAGACCCAGTACTTC
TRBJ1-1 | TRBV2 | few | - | CASGSAGKNTEAFF | TGTGCCAGCGGCAGTGCAGGGAAGAACACTGAAGCTTTCTTT
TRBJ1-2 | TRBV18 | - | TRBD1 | CASSPTGGPGYTF | TGTGCCAGCTCACCGACAGGGGGGCCTGGCTACACCTTC
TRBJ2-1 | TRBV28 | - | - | CASSLGGLEQFF | TGTGCCAGCAGCCTAGGGGGTCTAGAGCAGTTCTTC
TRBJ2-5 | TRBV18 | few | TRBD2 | CATRGASGETQYF | TGTGCCACCCGCGGGGCTAGCGGTGAGACCCAGTACTTC
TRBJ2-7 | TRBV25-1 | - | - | CASGKAYEQYF | TGTGCCAGCGGCAAGGCCTACGAGCAGTACTTC
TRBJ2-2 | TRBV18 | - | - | CASSQSSGELFF | TGTGCCAGCTCACAATCTTCCGGGGAGCTGTTTTTT
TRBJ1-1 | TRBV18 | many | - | CASSPGKGEAFF | TGTGCCAGCTCACCAGGGAAGGGTGAAGCTTTCTTT
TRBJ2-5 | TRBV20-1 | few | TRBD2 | CSAAGARQETQYF | TGCAGTGCAGCGGGGGCCAGACAAGAGACCCAGTACTTC
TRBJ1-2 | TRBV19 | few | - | CASSLTRQDGYTF | TGTGCCAGTAGTCTAACCCGACAGGATGGCTACACCTTC
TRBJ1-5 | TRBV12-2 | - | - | CASRLLSRTGRDQPQHF | TGTGCAAGTCGCTTACTTTCCCGGACAGGAAGGGATCAGCCCCAGCATTTT